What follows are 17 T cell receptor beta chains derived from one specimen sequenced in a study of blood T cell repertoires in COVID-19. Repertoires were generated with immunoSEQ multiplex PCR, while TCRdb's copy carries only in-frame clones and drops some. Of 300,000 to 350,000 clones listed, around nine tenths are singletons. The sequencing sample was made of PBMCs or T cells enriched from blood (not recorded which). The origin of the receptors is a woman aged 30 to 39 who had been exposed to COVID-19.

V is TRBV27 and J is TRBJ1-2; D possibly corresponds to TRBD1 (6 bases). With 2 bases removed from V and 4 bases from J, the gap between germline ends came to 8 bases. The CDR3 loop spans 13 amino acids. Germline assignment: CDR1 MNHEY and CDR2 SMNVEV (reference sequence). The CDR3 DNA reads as TGTGCCAGCAGTTTACAAGGGGGCTATGGCTACACCTTC. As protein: CASSLQGGYGYTF.

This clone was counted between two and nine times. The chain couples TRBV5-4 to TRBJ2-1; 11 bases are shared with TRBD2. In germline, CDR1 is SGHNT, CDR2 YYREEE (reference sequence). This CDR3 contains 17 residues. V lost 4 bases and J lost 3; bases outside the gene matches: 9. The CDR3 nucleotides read TGTGCCAGCAGCGGATCCGGGACTAGCGGATTCTACAATGAGCAGTTCTTC. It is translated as CASSGSGTSGFYNEQFF.

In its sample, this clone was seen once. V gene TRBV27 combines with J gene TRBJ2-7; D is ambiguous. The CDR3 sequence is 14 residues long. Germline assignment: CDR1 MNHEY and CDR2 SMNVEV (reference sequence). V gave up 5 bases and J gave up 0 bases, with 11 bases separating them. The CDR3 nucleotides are TGTGCCAGCAGTCGTGCGCGGAGCTCCTACGAGCAGTACTTC. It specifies CASSRARSSYEQYF.

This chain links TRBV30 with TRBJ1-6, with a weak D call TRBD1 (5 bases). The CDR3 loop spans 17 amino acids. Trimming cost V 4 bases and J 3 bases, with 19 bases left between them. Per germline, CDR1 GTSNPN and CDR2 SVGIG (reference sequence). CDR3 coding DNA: TGTGCCTGGACCCCCCCACGGGGGGAGGTCTATAATTCACCCCTCCACTTT. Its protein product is CAWTPPRGEVYNSPLHF. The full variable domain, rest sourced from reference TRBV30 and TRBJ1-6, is SQTIHQWPATLVQPVGSPLSLECTVEGTSNPNLYWYRQAAGRGLQLLFYSVGIGQISSEVPQNLSASRPQDRQFILSSKKLLLSDSGFYLCAWTPPRGEVYNSPLHFGNGTRLTVT.

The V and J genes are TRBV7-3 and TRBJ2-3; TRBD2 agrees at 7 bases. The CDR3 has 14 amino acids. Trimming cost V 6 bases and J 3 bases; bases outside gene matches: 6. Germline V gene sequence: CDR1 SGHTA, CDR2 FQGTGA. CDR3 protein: CASRAGGSTDTQYF. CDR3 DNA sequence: TGTGCCAGCAGGGCCGGCGGGAGTACAGATACGCAGTATTTT.

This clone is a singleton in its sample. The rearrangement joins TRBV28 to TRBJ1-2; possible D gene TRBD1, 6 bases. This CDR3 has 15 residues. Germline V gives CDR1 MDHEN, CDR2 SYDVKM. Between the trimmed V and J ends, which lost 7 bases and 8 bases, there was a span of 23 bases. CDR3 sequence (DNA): TGTGCCAGCATTCACCCCCCCAGGGGAGTTAGCGGCTACACCTTC. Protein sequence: CASIHPPRGVSGYTF.

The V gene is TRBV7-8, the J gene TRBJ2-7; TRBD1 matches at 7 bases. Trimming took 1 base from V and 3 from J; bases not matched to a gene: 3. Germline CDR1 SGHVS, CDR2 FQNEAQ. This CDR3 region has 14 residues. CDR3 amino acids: CASSLGHRGYEQYF. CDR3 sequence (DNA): TGTGCCAGCAGCTTAGGGCACAGGGGCTACGAGCAGTACTTC.

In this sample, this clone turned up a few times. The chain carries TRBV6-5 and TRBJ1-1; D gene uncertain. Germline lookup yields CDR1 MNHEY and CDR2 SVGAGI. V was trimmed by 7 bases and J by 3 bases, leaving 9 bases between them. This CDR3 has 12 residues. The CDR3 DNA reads TGTGCCAGCATGCAGAGGGACACTGAAGCTTTCTTT. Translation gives CASMQRDTEAFF.

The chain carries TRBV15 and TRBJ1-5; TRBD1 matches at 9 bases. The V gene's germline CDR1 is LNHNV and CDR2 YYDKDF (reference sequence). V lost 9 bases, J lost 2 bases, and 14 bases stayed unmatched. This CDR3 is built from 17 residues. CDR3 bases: TGTGCCACAGATCCGGGACAGGGTAGTGTGGGCAATCAGCCCCAGCATTTT. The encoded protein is CATDPGQGSVGNQPQHF. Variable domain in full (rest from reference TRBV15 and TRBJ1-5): DAMVIQNPRYQVTQFGKPVTLSCSQTLNHNVMYWYQQKSSQAPKLLFHYYDKDFNNEADTPDNFQSRRPNTSFCFLDIRSPGLGDTAMYLCATDPGQGSVGNQPQHFGDGTRLSIL.

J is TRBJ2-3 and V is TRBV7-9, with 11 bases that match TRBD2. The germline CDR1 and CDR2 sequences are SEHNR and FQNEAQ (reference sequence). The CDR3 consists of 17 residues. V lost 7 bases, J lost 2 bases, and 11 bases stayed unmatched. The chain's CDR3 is CASTASRLAGPTDTQYF. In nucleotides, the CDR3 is TGTGCCAGCACCGCCTCAAGACTAGCGGGACCCACAGATACGCAGTATTTT.

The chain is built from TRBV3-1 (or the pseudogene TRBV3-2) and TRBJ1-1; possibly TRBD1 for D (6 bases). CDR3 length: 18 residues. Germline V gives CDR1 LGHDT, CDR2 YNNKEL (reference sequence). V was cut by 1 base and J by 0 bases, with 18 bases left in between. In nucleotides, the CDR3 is TGTGCCAGCAGCCAAGTGGGGGCAGGGGAGTGGATGAACACTGAAGCTTTCTTT. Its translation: CASSQVGAGEWMNTEAFF.

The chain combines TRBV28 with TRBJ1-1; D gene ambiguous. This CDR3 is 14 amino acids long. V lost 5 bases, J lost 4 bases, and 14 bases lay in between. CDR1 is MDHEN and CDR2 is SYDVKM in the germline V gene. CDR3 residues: CASSNLQMGTEAFF. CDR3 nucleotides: TGTGCCAGCAGTAACTTACAGATGGGCACTGAAGCTTTCTTT. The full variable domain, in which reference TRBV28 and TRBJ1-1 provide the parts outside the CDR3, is DVKVTQSSRYLVKRTGEKVFLECVQDMDHENMFWYRQDPGLGLRLIYFSYDVKMKEKGDIPEGYSVSREKKERFSLILESASTNQTSMYLCASSNLQMGTEAFFGQGTRLTVV.

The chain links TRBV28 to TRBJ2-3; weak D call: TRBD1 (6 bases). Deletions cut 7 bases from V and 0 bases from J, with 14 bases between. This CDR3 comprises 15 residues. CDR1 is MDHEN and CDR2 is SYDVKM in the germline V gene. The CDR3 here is CASTSGGISTDTQYF. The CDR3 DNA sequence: TGTGCCAGCACCTCTGGGGGCATCAGCACAGATACGCAGTATTTT.

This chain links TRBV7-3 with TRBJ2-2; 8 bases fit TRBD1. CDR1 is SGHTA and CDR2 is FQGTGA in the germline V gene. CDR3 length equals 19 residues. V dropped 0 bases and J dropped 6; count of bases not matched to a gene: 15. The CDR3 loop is CASSLTPETLNRGSGELFF. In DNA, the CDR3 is TGTGCCAGCAGCTTAACCCCGGAAACGTTAAACAGGGGGTCCGGGGAGCTGTTTTTT.

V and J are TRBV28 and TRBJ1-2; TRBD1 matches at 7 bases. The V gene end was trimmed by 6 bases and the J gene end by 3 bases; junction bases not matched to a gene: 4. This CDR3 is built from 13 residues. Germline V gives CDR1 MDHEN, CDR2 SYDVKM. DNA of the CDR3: TGTGCCAGCAGCCGTGGGACAGACTATGGCTACACCTTC. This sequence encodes CASSRGTDYGYTF.

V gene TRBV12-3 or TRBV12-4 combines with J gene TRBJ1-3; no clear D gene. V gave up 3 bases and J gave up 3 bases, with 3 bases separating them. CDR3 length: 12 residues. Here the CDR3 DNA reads TGTGCCAGCAGTTTCTATGGAAACACCATATATTTT. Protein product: CASSFYGNTIYF.

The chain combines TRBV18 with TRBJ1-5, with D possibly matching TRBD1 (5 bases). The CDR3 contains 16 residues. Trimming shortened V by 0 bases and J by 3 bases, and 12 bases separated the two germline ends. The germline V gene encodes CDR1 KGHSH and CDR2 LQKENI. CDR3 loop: CASSPPITGINQPQHF. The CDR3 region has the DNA TGTGCCAGCTCACCACCAATTACAGGAATCAATCAGCCCCAGCATTTT.